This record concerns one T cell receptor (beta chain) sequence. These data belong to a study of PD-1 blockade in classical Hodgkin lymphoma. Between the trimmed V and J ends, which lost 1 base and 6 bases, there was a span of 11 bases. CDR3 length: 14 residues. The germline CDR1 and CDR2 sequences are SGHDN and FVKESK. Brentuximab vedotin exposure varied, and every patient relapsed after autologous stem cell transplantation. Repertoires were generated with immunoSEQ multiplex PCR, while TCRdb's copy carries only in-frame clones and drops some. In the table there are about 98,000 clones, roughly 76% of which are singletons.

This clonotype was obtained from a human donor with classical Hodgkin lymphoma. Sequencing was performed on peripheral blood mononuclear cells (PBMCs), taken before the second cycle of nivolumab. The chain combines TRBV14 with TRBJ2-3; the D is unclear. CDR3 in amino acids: CASSQVGFGDTQYF. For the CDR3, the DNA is TGTGCCAGCAGCCAAGTTGGGTTTGGGGATACGCAGTATTTT.